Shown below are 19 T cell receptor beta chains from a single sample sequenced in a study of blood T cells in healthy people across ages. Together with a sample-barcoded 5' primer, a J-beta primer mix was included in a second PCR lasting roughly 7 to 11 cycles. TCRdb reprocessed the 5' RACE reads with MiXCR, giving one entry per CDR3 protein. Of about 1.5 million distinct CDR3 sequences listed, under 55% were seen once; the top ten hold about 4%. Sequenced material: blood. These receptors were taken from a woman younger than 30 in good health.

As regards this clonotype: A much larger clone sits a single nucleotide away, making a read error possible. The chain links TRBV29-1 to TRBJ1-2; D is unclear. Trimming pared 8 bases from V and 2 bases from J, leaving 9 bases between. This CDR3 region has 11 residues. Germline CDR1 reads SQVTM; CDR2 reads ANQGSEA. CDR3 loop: CSSVINYGYTF. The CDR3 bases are TGCAGCAGTGTCATAAACTATGGCTACACCTTC.

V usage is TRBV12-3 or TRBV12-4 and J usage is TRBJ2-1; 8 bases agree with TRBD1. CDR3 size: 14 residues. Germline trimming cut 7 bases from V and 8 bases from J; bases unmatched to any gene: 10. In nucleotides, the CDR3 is TGTGCCAGCACTGCAGGGACAGGTCGCGATGAGCAGTTCTTC. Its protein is CASTAGTGRDEQFF.

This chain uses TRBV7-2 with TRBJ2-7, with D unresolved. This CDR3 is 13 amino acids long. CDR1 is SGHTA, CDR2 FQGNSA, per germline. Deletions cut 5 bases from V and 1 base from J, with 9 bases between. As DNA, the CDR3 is TGTGCCAGCAGCACCCGGACGTCCTACGAGCAGTACTTC. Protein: CASSTRTSYEQYF.

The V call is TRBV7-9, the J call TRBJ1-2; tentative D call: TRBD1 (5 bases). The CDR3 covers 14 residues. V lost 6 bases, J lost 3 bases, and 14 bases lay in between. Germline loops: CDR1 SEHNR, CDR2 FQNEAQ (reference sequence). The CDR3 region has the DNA TGTGCCAGCAGTAGGGACGCTACGGACTATGGCTACACCTTC. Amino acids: CASSRDATDYGYTF.

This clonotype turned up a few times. As DNA, the CDR3 is TGTGCCAGCAGCGGTCAGGGGGGTGGGACTGAAGCTTTCTTT. This encodes CASSGQGGGTEAFF. The chain employs TRBV9 and TRBJ1-1, with TRBD1 matching 7 bases. Per the germline V gene, CDR1 is SGDLS and CDR2 is YYNGEE. Trimming took 3 bases from V and 5 from J; bases not matched to a gene: 7. The CDR3 consists of 14 residues.

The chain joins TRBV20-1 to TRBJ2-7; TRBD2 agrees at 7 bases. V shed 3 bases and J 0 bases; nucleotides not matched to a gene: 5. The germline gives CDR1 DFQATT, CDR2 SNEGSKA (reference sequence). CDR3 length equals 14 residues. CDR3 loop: CSASFGGSSYEQYF. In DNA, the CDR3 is TGCAGTGCTAGTTTCGGCGGGAGCTCCTACGAGCAGTACTTC.

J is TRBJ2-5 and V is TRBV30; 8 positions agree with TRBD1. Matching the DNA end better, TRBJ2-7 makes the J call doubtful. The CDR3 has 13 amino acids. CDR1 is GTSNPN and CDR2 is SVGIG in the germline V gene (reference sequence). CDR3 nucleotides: TGTGCCTGGAGTGTACAGACAGGGGCCGAGCAGTACTTC. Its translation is CAWSVQTGAEQYF.

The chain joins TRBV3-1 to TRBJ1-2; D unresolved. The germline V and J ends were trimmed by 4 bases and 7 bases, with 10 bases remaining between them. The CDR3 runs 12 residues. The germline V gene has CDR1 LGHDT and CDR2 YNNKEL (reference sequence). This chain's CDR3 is CASSPRGLGYTF. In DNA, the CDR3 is TGTGCCAGCAGCCCCCGTGGGCTTGGCTACACCTTC.

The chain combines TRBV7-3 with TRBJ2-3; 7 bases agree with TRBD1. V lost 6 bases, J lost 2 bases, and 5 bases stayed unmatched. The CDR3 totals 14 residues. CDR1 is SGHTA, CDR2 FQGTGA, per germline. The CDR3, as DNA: TGTGCCAGCAGGGCGACAGGGACCACAGATACGCAGTATTTT. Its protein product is CASRATGTTDTQYF.

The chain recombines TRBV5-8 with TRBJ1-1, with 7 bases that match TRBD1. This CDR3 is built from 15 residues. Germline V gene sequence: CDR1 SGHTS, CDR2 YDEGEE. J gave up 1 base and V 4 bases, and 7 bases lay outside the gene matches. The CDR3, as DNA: TGTGCCAGCAGCGCTGGACAGGTCGGGAACACTGAAGCTTTCTTT. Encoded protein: CASSAGQVGNTEAFF.

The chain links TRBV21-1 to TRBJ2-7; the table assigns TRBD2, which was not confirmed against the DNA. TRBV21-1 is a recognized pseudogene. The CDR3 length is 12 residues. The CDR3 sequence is CASSCSGGEQYF. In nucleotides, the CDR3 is TGTGCCAGCAGCTGTAGCGGTGGCGAGCAGTACTTC.

The CDR3 here is CASSAAGVGNTIYF. The CDR3 DNA is TGTGCCAGCAGCGCCGCAGGGGTTGGAAACACCATATATTTT. The chain has TRBV7-2 and TRBJ1-3, with a tentative D call TRBD1 (6 bases). The germline V and J ends were trimmed by 5 bases and 3 bases, with 11 bases remaining between them. The CDR3 runs 14 residues. Looked up from germline, CDR1 is SGHTA and CDR2 is FQGNSA.

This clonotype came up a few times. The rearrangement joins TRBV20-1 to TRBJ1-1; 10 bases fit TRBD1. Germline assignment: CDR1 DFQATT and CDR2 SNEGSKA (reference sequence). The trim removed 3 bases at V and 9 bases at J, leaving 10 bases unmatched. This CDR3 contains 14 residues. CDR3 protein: CSARGTGAVGKAFF. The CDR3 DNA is TGCAGTGCTAGGGGGACAGGGGCAGTGGGGAAAGCTTTCTTT.

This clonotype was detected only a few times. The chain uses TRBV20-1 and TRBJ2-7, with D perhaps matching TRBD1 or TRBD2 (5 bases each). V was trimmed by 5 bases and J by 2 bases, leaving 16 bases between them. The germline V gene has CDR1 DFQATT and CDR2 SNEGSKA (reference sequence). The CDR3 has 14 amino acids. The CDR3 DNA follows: TGCAGTGCTGACACCGGGACCAGCCCCTACGAGCAGTACTTC. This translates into CSADTGTSPYEQYF.

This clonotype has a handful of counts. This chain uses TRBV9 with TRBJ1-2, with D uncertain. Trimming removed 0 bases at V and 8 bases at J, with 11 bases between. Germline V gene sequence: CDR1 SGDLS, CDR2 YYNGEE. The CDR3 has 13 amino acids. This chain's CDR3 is CASSVDVFRGYTF. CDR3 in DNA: TGTGCCAGCAGCGTAGATGTCTTCAGGGGCTACACCTTC.

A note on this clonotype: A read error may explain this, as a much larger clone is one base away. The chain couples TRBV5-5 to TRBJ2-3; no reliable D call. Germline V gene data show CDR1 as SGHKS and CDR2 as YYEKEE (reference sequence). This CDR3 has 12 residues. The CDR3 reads CTSSSRVDTQYF. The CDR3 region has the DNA TGTACCAGCAGCTCCCGGGTAGATACGCAGTATTTT.

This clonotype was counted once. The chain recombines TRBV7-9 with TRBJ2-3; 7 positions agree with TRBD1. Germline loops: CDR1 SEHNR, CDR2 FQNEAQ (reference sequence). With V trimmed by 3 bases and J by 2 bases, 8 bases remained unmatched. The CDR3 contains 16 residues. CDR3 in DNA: TGTGCCAGCAGCTTTACAGGGGCCCAGATCACAGATACGCAGTATTTT. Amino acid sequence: CASSFTGAQITDTQYF. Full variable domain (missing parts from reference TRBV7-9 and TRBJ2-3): DTGVSQNPRHKITKRGQNVTFRCDPISEHNRLYWYRQTLGQGPEFLTYFQNEAQLEKSRLLSDRFSAERPKGSFSTLEIQRTEQGDSAMYLCASSFTGAQITDTQYFGPGTRLTVL.

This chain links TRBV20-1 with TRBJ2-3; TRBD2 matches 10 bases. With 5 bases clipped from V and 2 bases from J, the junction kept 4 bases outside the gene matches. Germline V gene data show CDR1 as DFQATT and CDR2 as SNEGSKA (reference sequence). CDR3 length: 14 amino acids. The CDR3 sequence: CSAGGLAVTDTQYF. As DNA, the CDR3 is TGCAGTGCTGGAGGACTAGCGGTCACAGATACGCAGTATTTT.

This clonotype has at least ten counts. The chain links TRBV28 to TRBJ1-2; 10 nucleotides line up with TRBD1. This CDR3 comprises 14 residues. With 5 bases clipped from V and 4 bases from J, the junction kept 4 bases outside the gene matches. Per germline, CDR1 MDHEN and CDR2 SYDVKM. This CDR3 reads CASSGTGVIYGYTF. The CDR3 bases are TGTGCCAGCAGTGGGACAGGGGTTATCTATGGCTACACCTTC.